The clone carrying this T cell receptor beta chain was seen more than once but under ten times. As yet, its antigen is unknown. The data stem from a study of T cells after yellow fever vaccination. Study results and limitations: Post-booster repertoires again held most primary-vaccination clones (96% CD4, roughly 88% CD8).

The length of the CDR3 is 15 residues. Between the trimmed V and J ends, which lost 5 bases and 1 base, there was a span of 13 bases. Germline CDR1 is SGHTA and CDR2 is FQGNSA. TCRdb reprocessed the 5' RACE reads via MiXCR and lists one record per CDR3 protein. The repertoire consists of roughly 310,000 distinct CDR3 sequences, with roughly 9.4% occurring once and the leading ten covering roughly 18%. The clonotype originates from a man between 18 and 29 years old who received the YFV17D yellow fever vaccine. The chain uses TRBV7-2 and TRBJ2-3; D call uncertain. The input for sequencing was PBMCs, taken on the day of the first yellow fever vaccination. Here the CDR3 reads CASSTPRAGTDTQYF. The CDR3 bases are TGTGCCAGCAGCACCCCAAGGGCCGGCACAGATACGCAGTATTTT.